Below, 26 T cell receptor beta chains from the same sample are listed, as sequenced in a study of shared clonotypes between healthy human individuals. The data were produced by immunoSEQ multiplex PCR, yet TCRdb's version contains in-frame clones alone and is incomplete. Of 2 million to 2.5 million clones in the sample, around 90% were seen once. Sequenced material: naive CD4+ T cells from PBMCs. Subset meaning: CD45RA+ positively selected. The source of these receptors is a man aged 18 to 35 in good health. Some clones in this sample may be carry-over from other donors' samples.

The chain employs TRBV28 and TRBJ2-7, with D possibly TRBD1 on 6 matching bases. CDR3 length: 13 residues. Germline CDR1 MDHEN, CDR2 SYDVKM. Trimming left V 6 bases short and J 6 bases short, with 15 bases between. CDR3 protein: CASRLRQAREQYF. The CDR3 nucleotides are TGTGCCAGCAGACTTAGACAGGCCCGCGAGCAGTACTTC. Together with reference TRBV28 and TRBJ2-7, the CDR3 gives the full variable domain: DVKVTQSSRYLVKRTGEKVFLECVQDMDHENMFWYRQDPGLGLRLIYFSYDVKMKEKGDIPEGYSVSREKKERFSLILESASTNQTSMYLCASRLRQAREQYFGPGTRLTVT.

The chain employs TRBV6-5 and TRBJ2-1, with D hard to call. Trimming left V 0 bases short and J 2 bases short, with 2 bases between. CDR1 and CDR2 (germline): MNHEY, SVGAGI. CDR3 length: 13 amino acids. This CDR3 reads CASSYSTYNEQFF. Written as DNA, the CDR3 is TGTGCCAGCAGTTACTCGACCTACAATGAGCAGTTCTTC.

This clone occurred a few times. The chain carries TRBV29-1 and TRBJ1-1; maybe TRBD1 (5 bases). The V gene's germline CDR1 is SQVTM and CDR2 ANQGSEA. V was pared by 7 bases and J by 8 bases, with 11 bases between. The length of the CDR3 is 10 residues. The CDR3 nucleotides are TGCAGCGGGTTTTCAGGGGAAGCTTTCTTT. Protein sequence: CSGFSGEAFF.

The rearrangement joins TRBV10-3 to TRBJ1-1; TRBD1 matches at 7 bases. In germline, CDR1 is ENHRY, CDR2 SYGVKD. This CDR3 has 14 residues. With 4 bases clipped from V and 8 bases from J, the junction kept 10 bases outside the gene matches. The CDR3 DNA reads as TGTGCCATCAGTGCGATGGACAGGCGGGGGGAAGCTTTCTTT. Amino acids: CAISAMDRRGEAFF.

Concerning this clone itself: Mismatch with germline at one junction end may stem from a read error. The V call is TRBV9, the J call TRBJ2-2, with 7 bases lining up with TRBD1. Looked up from germline, CDR1 is SGDLS and CDR2 is YYNGEE. CDR3 size: 15 residues. The CDR3 loop reads CASSPSGGFTGEPFF. The CDR3 nucleotides read TGTGCCAGCAGCCCCTCAGGGGGATTTACCGGGGAGCCGTTTTTT.

The V and J genes are TRBV6-6 and TRBJ1-4, with D possibly matching TRBD1 (5 bases). The CDR3 runs to 15 residues. The V end lost 2 bases, the J end lost 3 bases, and 10 bases lay between the germline ends. CDR1 MNHNY and CDR2 SVGAGI come from the germline V gene (reference sequence). Here the CDR3 reads CASSYRGTPNEKLFF. The CDR3 bases are TGTGCCAGCAGTTACAGAGGGACCCCTAATGAAAAACTGTTTTTT.

J is TRBJ2-7 and V is TRBV9; D is unresolved. Trimming cost V 4 bases and J 3 bases, with 11 bases left between them. Germline V gene sequence: CDR1 SGDLS, CDR2 YYNGEE. CDR3 length equals 13 residues. The CDR3 loop is CASSPQAYYEQYF. CDR3 nucleotide sequence: TGTGCCAGCAGCCCTCAGGCGTACTACGAGCAGTACTTC.

This chain links TRBV5-4 with TRBJ2-2; TRBD2 agrees at 7 bases. Germline V gene data show CDR1 as SGHNT and CDR2 as YYREEE (reference sequence). The CDR3 sequence is 18 residues long. The trim removed 4 bases at V and 0 bases at J, leaving 12 bases unmatched. The CDR3, as DNA: TGTGCCAGCAGCCCCGCTAGCGGACAAAGACCGAACACCGGGGAGCTGTTTTTT. Its translation: CASSPASGQRPNTGELFF.

V and J are TRBV6-5 and TRBJ2-7; D might be TRBD1 (5 bases). Germline V gene lookup returns CDR1 MNHEY and CDR2 SVGAGI. V dropped 6 bases and J dropped 3 bases, with 12 bases sitting between them. The CDR3 sequence is 13 residues long. CDR3 in DNA: TGTGCCAGCAGGCCCCGACAGCACTACGAGCAGTACTTC. Its translation: CASRPRQHYEQYF.

The chain carries TRBV9 and TRBJ2-1; 9 bases map to TRBD1. CDR3 length: 15 amino acids. The germline CDR1 and CDR2 sequences are SGDLS and YYNGEE. With V trimmed by 4 bases and J by 5 bases, 7 bases remained unmatched. The CDR3 sequence is CASSKRQGVDNEQFF. The CDR3 bases are TGTGCCAGCAGCAAACGACAGGGGGTAGACAATGAGCAGTTCTTC.

The chain joins TRBV6-5 to TRBJ1-1, with D tentatively TRBD1 (5 bases). This CDR3 region has 14 residues. Germline CDR1 reads MNHEY; CDR2 reads SVGAGI. V lost 6 bases and J lost 4, with 15 bases in between. CDR3 in amino acids: CASRRPREPTEAFF. The CDR3 DNA sequence: TGTGCCAGCAGACGCCCCAGGGAACCCACTGAAGCTTTCTTT.

This chain connects TRBV9 to TRBJ1-1; D is undetermined. V was trimmed by 6 bases and J by 10 bases, leaving 22 bases between them. The CDR3 is 14 amino acids. The V gene's germline CDR1 is SGDLS and CDR2 YYNGEE. The CDR3 protein is CASTQTGESNVAFF. For the CDR3, the DNA is TGTGCCAGCACCCAAACCGGAGAAAGTAACGTAGCTTTCTTT. Based on the CDR3 plus reference TRBV9 and TRBJ1-1, the full variable domain is DSGVTQTPKHLITATGQRVTLRCSPRSGDLSVYWYQQSLDQGLQFLIQYYNGEERAKGNILERFSAQQFPDLHSELNLSSLELGDSALYFCASTQTGESNVAFFGQGTRLTVV.

This chain links TRBV27 with TRBJ2-7; 8 bases map to TRBD1. V lost 4 bases, J lost 4 bases, and 3 bases stayed unmatched. The germline gives CDR1 MNHEY, CDR2 SMNVEV (reference sequence). CDR3 length equals 13 residues. In nucleotides, the CDR3 is TGTGCCAGCAGTTACGGACAGGGTTACGAGCAGTACTTC. It is translated as CASSYGQGYEQYF.

The gene calls are TRBV27 and TRBJ2-3; possibly TRBD1 for D (5 bases). Germline-derived CDR1 and CDR2 are MNHEY and SMNVEV (reference sequence). The CDR3 has 14 amino acids. The V end was cut by 7 bases, the J end by 5 bases, with 16 bases between. CDR3 loop: CASNTGRAQDTQYF. DNA of the CDR3: TGTGCCAGCAACACCGGCAGGGCACAAGATACGCAGTATTTT.

This clone appeared a single time. CDR3 DNA: TGCGCCAGCAGTGATTTGGATCAGCCCCAGCATTTT. Residues: CASSDLDQPQHF. The rearrangement links TRBV10-2 to TRBJ1-5; D remains unclear. Germline V gene sequence: CDR1 WSHSY, CDR2 SAAADI. V lost 3 bases and J 5 bases, leaving 5 bases between the germline ends. CDR3 length equals 12 residues.

A remark on this clone: Distinct nucleotide sequences in the sample also encode this CDR3. The chain carries TRBV28 and TRBJ1-2; perhaps TRBD1 as D (5 bases). Germline CDR1 is MDHEN and CDR2 is SYDVKM. CDR3 length: 14 amino acids. Trimming shortened V by 1 base and J by 4 bases, and 10 bases separated the two germline ends. The CDR3 DNA reads as TGTGCCAGCAGTTTATATCAGGGTGGCTATGGCTACACCTTC. It specifies CASSLYQGGYGYTF.

The V gene is TRBV6-1, the J gene TRBJ2-2, with TRBD1 as a possible D gene (5 bases). The CDR3 length is 18 residues. Germline CDR1 reads MNHNS; CDR2 reads SASEGT. V shed 3 bases and J shed 5 bases, with 22 bases lying between them. The CDR3 region has the DNA TGTGCCAGCAGTGATGTTTCCCCAAACAAGGGGAAAACCGGGGAGCTGTTTTTT. Its protein is CASSDVSPNKGKTGELFF.

The chain uses TRBV4-2 and TRBJ1-1; 7 bases match TRBD1. Germline values: CDR1 LGHNA, CDR2 YNFKEQ. V shed 4 bases, J shed 5 bases, and the junction held 10 bases outside the gene matches. This CDR3 is built from 15 residues. This CDR3 reads CASSLQRQGGTEAFF. CDR3 bases: TGTGCCAGCAGCCTTCAGCGACAGGGAGGGACTGAAGCTTTCTTT.

J is TRBJ2-7 and V is TRBV27; D may match TRBD1 or TRBD2 (6 bases each). CDR1 and CDR2 (germline): MNHEY, SMNVEV (reference sequence). V was pared by 6 bases and J by 7 bases, with 25 bases between. This CDR3 has 16 residues. The DNA of the CDR3 is TGTGCCAGCAGCCCCCGGGGGCTGAGACGTACGCGGGAGCAGTACTTC. It is translated as CASSPRGLRRTREQYF.

The J gene is TRBJ1-2, the V gene TRBV29-1, with TRBD1 matching over 8 bases. Germline V gives CDR1 SQVTM, CDR2 ANQGSEA. The CDR3 sequence is 11 residues long. The CDR3, as DNA: TGCACCGTGGTTTGGACAGGGGGCTACACCTTC. It translates to CTVVWTGGYTF.

V is TRBV5-1 and J is TRBJ2-1, with 11 positions matching TRBD2. The germline gives CDR1 SGHRS, CDR2 YFSETQ. The CDR3 contains 15 residues. V dropped 4 bases and J dropped 8; count of bases not matched to a gene: 8. The CDR3, as DNA: TGCGCCAGCAGCATTAGCGGGAGGGCCACGGATGAGCAGTTCTTC. This translates into CASSISGRATDEQFF.

This rearrangement joins TRBV4-3 to TRBJ1-4; 7 bases are shared with TRBD1. CDR1 and CDR2 from the germline V gene are LGHNA and YSLEER. CDR3 length equals 15 residues. V lost 0 bases, J lost 4 bases, and 2 bases stayed unmatched. CDR3 in amino acids: CASSQDYRGNEKLFF. CDR3 coding DNA: TGCGCCAGCAGCCAAGATTACAGGGGTAATGAAAAACTGTTTTTT.

The gene calls are TRBV6-5 and TRBJ1-2; 9 nucleotides line up with TRBD1. The CDR3 runs to 14 residues. V lost 4 bases to trimming and J lost 8 bases; unmatched junction nucleotides: 8. The germline V gene has CDR1 MNHEY and CDR2 SVGAGI. CDR3 DNA sequence: TGTGCCAGCAGTTTCCGGACAGGGGAGAGCGGCTACACCTTC. Residues: CASSFRTGESGYTF.

This rearrangement joins TRBV29-1 to TRBJ2-3; D unresolved. Trimming left V 4 bases short and J 4 bases short, with 9 bases between. The length of the CDR3 is 12 residues. CDR1 and CDR2 from the germline V gene are SQVTM and ANQGSEA. The CDR3 DNA is TGCAGCGTTGGGCTGGGATCAGATACGCAGTATTTT. Translating gives CSVGLGSDTQYF.

The chain has TRBV19 and TRBJ2-5; 7 bases match TRBD2. This CDR3 is 14 amino acids long. J gave up 5 bases and V 4 bases, and 7 bases lay outside the gene matches. Germline assignment: CDR1 LNHDA and CDR2 SQIVND (reference sequence). CDR3 DNA sequence: TGTGCCAGTAGTACAGCGGGGCCGCCGGAGACCCAGTACTTC. Residues: CASSTAGPPETQYF.

The rearrangement uses TRBV4-3 and TRBJ2-7; 7 bases are a match to TRBD1. This CDR3 contains 14 residues. CDR1 is LGHNA and CDR2 is YSLEER in the germline V gene. Unmatched junction bases numbered 3, after V lost 4 bases and J lost 0 bases. In nucleotides, the CDR3 is TGCGCCAGCAGCCCGACAGGGATCTCCTACGAGCAGTACTTC. Its translation: CASSPTGISYEQYF.